This T cell receptor beta chain was identified in a study of cytomegalovirus exposure and HLA in healthy donors (dated by TCRdb to the late 2010s). For the wider study: According to an earlier analysis of several hundred of the donors, 200 million or so T cells yielded 117 million unique TCR beta sequences and 276 Gb of sequence data. Every discovery cohort repertoire had been produced on one sequencing platform. Using immunosequencing, the study profiled T cell repertoires from about 620 subjects and related those repertoires to cytomegalovirus serostatus. Alongside the repertoire data, information on donor age, sex, ethnicity and CMV serostatus was compiled. On average, around 240,000 unique TCR beta nucleotide sequences were sequenced per donor among some 430 genotyped donors of the cohort, with 15% to 20% of those sequences being non-productive. Of the approximately 400 genotyped donors, 65% to 90% fell in the genetic ancestry cluster associated with self-reported Caucasian donors. To predict cytomegalovirus infection status, the study brought together high-throughput TCR immunosequencing, statistical association of individual TCRs with disease status, and machine learning. Class I and class II HLA loci were covered by the typing at four-digit resolution. In an earlier analysis of 587 of the donors, high-throughput TCR beta sequencing was used to judge whether each TCR beta V gene segment behaved as functional or pseudogenic. The aim of the study was to test whether cataloging public T cell receptors could identify signatures of past pathogen exposure. Genome-wide SNP genotypes for about 55% of the roughly 670 donors were used in a later genetic analysis, which treated that subset as a discovery cohort. Rather than drawing on any new phenotypic data, the later analysis identified candidate immune exposures from TCR beta sequences and the way those sequences occurred across donors. To study patterns of TCR occurrence, a later analysis re-analyzed previously published TCR beta repertoires from 700 or so donors and added high-resolution HLA genotyping. A separate validation cohort of roughly 130 different subjects was used in addition to the 666-subject first cohort. The number of typed donors differed by locus: about 620-630 for A, B, C, DRB1 and DQB1; approximately 530 for DQA1; some 610 for DPA1; and about 450 for DPB1. An early release covering about 600 HLA-typed donors comprised approximately 290 gigabases of sequencing data and 85 million or so unique TCR sequences. Roughly five DR-DQ haplotypes were handled as single units for association and clustering, since linkage in the cohort was strong. Here is what the overall study found, with its caveats: Immune exposure information for the cohort was limited to CMV serostatus. According to a later analysis, most CMV-associated TCR beta chains appeared to be HLA-restricted, and the HLA associations seemed to be driven largely by CMV exposure. In both the original and validation cohorts, the classifier was reported to diagnose cytomegalovirus status with high specificity and sensitivity. This cohort had only TCR beta chains sequenced, and the lack of alpha or paired-chain data limited which features could be detected. An earlier analysis of several hundred of the donors showed that most TCR beta V segments appeared in productive rearrangements either about 87% or about 30% of the time, which broadly matched IMGT annotations. Three of the identified cytomegalovirus-associated TCR beta chains were confirmed in vitro to be specific for cytomegalovirus antigens. A total of about 150 TCR beta chains were listed by the study as associated with cytomegalovirus. An association between a missense DCLRE1C variant and V-gene and J-gene trimming of TCR beta chains was found in a later genetic analysis and replicated in an independent cohort. According to a later analysis, TCR association rates differed among HLA loci, with DRB1 alleles showing the most associated TCRs and HLA-C alleles showing the fewest. According to the authors, the approach could potentially be generalized to other disease states and immunological phenotypes. Linkage disequilibrium might explain the correlated functional status among segregating V segments, but an unknown experimental factor could not be ruled out. A further reported finding was that TCR beta sequences accurately predicted the HLA-A and HLA-B alleles for most subjects in the first cohort. Some IMGT-functional V segments, including TRBV6-2 and TRBV6-3, could not be told apart with the 87-base-pair reads, so those segments were excluded. Assigning TCR associations to individual alleles was difficult when HLA alleles, especially DR and DQ, strongly co-occurred. Compared with the 666-donor mean, donors in an Asian-associated ancestry cluster had fewer N-insertions in productive TCRs, according to a later genetic analysis. Several of the top co-occurrence clusters appeared to be linked to parvovirus B19, influenza, CMV and Epstein-Barr virus, according to a later analysis. A cluster of highly shared sequence variants was judged likely to represent a technical artifact of the sequencing pipeline. Specific HLA alleles were associated with 18,000 or so TCR beta sequences at a false discovery rate of 0.05 in a later analysis. In a later analysis, HLA-associated TCR beta chains were found to be more clonally expanded and to have lower generation probabilities than equally common non-associated chains. Sequencing depth was assumed to be roughly uniform across donors in the presence/absence analyses, though that assumption may not hold. Across donors, most TCR sequences were observed very rarely, whereas some public TCRs were present in many individuals. Because HLA typing was unavailable for some donors at each locus, only the typed subset was used in association tests. Because counts were too low, approximately 18 rarely observed V segments, including chromosome 9 orphons, were excluded from the earlier analysis of 587 of the donors.

The cohort consisted of 600 to 700 healthy bone marrow donors. At the time of sampling, all cohort members were nominally healthy, though unrecorded immune exposures were likely present. The donor tested CMV seropositive, placing the donor among the 289 seropositive members of the cohort. Each donor provided a peripheral blood sample, and peripheral blood mononuclear cells were used for TCR beta sequencing. Genomic DNA extraction from the blood cell samples was performed with the Qiagen DNeasy Blood Extraction Kit. Spanning cysteine to phenylalanine, the CDR3 consists of 16 amino acids. Left in the record is the CDR3 DNA by itself, 48 bases read in frame from the first base. At the junction V is shortened by 0 bases and J by 5 bases, with 17 bases in between. The germline V gene (reference sequence) specifies SGHKS as CDR1 and YYEKEE as CDR2. Libraries were built with the immunoSEQ multiplex PCR assay. For the multiplex PCR, a mixture combining 60 forward primers for TCR Vbeta segments and 13 reverse primers for TCR Jbeta segments was used. The CDR3 region of rearranged TCR beta genes was amplified from genomic DNA with a multiplex PCR assay. The amplified TCR beta libraries were sequenced on the Illumina HiSeq System as 87-base-pair reads. The paper's processing steps were these. In a later analysis, 70 million to 95 million unique TCR beta chains were counted across the 500 to 850 repertoires, and roughly 11 million of these chains were shared by at least two donors. To remove PCR and sequencing errors, raw reads were error-corrected and collapsed into unique sequences using a nearest-neighbor algorithm that merged closely related sequences. Alignment of CDR3 sequences to IMGT reference sequences was used to assign V, D and J gene segments. Each retained sequence needed at least a six-nucleotide match to both a V gene segment and a J gene segment. A rearrangement counted as productive if the CDR3 had no stop codons and remained in frame with V and J, and every other rearrangement counted as non-productive. Following IMGT convention, CDR3 was defined as the stretch from the second conserved V-encoded cysteine up to the conserved J-encoded phenylalanine. The earlier analysis of 587 of the donors excluded any sequence lacking an unambiguous match to a single V gene segment. An earlier analysis of a few hundred of the donors classified V segments as functional when productive rearrangements were above 56.7% and as segregating when the standard deviation between donors was above 5%. A statistical classification framework was built to diagnose cytomegalovirus status from the catalog of TCR beta chain sequences. A later analysis assigned V and J genes by comparing TCR nucleotide sequences with IMGT/GENE-DB human TR gene sequences. The TCRdist pipeline was used in a later analysis to assign CDR3 sequences and most-parsimonious VDJ recombination scenarios. In a later analysis, each TCR beta chain was defined by its CDR3 amino acid sequence together with its V-gene family, and reads without a unique V-gene family were excluded. To address suspected cross-contamination and a sequencing artifact, a later analysis removed around 600 highly shared, low-generation-probability nucleotide sequences. In a later analysis, a clonal expansion index for each public chain was calculated from normalized within-repertoire ranks of inferred template counts. In a later analysis, generation probabilities were computed using a VDJ recombination model fitted to out-of-frame rearrangements, and the results were checked against IGoR. Hypergeometric tests were used in a later analysis to score TCR-TCR, TCR-HLA and TCR-CMV co-occurrence, with a repertoire-size bias correction applied to the TCR pairs. To estimate false discovery rates, a later analysis permuted the HLA or CMV assignments 20 times. In a later analysis, co-occurring TCRs were grouped using DBSCAN, with TCRdist sequence similarity added in when clustering inside HLA-allele-positive subsets. Repertoires with fewer than 30,000 or more than 120,000 public chains were left out of co-occurrence clustering, as were several repertoires with anomalous nucleotide sharing. This is the immuneACCESS table as TCRdb keeps it, with only in-frame sequences that have V and J called. A part of the clones is gone; compared with another copy, unresolved V genes explain less than half, and the rest is unexplained. Clone size and the V and J calls come from that table; the DNA yielded D and trimming. The sample table records 75,000 to 95,000 clones; roughly 67% of these occur just once. Of the sample, about a fifth falls within the top ten clones.

A word on this clone: This clone's antigen is unknown. The record has no base qualities; no much larger clone is one base away.

This sequence originates from a woman aged 50 to 65 in good health and CMV-seropositive. Rearrangement joined TRBV5-5 to TRBJ2-5, with the D gene uncertain. The sample consisted of PBMCs. The DNA reads TGTGCCAGCAGCTTGGGATTCGTTGGGCAATCGGAGACCCAGTACTTC. Translated, this is CASSLGFVGQSETQYF.